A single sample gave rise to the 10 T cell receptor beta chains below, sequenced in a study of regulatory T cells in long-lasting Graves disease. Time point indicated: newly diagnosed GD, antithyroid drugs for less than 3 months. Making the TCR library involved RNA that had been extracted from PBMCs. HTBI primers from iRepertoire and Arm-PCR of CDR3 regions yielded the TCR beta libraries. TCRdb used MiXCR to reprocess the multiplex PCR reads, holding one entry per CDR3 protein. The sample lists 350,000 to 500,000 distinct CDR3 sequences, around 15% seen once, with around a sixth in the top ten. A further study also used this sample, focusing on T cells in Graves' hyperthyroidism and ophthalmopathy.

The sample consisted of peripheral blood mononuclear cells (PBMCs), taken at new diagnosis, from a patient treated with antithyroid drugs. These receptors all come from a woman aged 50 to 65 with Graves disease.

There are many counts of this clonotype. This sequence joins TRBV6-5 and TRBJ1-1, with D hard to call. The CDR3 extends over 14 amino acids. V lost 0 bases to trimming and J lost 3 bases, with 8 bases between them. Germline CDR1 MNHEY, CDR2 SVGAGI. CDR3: CASSYSITDTEAFF. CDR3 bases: TGTGCCAGCAGTTACTCGATAACGGACACTGAAGCTTTCTTT.

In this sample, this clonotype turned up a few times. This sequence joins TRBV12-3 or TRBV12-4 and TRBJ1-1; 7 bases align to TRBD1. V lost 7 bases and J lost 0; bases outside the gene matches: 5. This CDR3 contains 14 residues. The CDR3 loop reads CASTQGGVNTEAFF. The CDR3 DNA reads TGTGCCAGCACCCAGGGGGGGGTGAACACTGAAGCTTTCTTT.

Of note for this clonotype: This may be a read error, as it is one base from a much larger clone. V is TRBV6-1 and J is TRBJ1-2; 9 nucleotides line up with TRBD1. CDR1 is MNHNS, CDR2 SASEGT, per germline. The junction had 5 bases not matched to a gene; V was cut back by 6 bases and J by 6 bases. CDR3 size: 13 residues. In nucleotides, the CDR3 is TGTGCCAGCAGCGGGGACAGGGAGAATGGCTACACCTTC. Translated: CASSGDRENGYTF.

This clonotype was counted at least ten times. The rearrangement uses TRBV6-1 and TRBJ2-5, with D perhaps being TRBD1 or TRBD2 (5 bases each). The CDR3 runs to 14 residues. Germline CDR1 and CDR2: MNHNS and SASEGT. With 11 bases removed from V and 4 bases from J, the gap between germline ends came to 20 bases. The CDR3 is CAATPRVGGETQYF. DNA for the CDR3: TGTGCCGCAACACCCAGGGTAGGAGGAGAGACCCAGTACTTC.

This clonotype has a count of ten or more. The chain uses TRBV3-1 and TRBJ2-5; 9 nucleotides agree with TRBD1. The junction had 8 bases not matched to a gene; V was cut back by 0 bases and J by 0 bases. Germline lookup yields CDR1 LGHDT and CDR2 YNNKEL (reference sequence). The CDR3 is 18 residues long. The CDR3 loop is CASSQDQAGTGYQETQYF. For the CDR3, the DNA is TGTGCCAGCAGCCAAGATCAGGCAGGGACAGGGTACCAAGAGACCCAGTACTTC.

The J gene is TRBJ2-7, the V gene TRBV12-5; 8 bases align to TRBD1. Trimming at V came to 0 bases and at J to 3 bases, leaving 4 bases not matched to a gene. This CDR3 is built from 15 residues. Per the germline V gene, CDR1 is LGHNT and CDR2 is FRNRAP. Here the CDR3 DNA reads TGTGCTAGTGGTTTGGTCGGACAGGGACTCTACGAGCAGTACTTC. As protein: CASGLVGQGLYEQYF. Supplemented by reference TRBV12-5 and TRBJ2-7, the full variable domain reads DARVTQTPRHKVTEMGQEVTMRCQPILGHNTVFWYRQTMMQGLELLAYFRNRAPLDDSGMPKDRFSAEMPDATLATLKIQPSEPRDSAVYFCASGLVGQGLYEQYFGPGTRLTVT.

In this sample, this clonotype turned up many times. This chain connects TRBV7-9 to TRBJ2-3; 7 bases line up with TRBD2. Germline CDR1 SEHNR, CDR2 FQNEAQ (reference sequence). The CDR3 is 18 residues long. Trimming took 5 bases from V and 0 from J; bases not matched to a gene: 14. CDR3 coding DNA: TGTGCCAGCAGCCCAAGGAAGGCTAGCGGAAGGAGCACAGATACGCAGTATTTT. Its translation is CASSPRKASGRSTDTQYF. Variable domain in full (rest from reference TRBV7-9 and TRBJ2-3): DTGVSQNPRHKITKRGQNVTFRCDPISEHNRLYWYRQTLGQGPEFLTYFQNEAQLEKSRLLSDRFSAERPKGSFSTLEIQRTEQGDSAMYLCASSPRKASGRSTDTQYFGPGTRLTVL.

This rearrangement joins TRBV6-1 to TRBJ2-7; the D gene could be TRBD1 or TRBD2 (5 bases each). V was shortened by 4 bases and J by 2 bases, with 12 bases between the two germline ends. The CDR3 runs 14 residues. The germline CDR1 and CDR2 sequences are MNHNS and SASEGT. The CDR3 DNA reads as TGTGCCAGCAGTGGTGGGGGTCAGACCTACGAGCAGTACTTC. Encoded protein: CASSGGGQTYEQYF.

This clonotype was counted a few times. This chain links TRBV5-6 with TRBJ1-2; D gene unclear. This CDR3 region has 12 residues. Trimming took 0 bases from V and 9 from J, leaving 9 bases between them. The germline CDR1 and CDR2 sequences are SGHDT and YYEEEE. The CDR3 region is CASSLGPRSYTF. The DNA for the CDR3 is TGTGCCAGCAGCTTGGGCCCGCGTAGCTACACCTTC.

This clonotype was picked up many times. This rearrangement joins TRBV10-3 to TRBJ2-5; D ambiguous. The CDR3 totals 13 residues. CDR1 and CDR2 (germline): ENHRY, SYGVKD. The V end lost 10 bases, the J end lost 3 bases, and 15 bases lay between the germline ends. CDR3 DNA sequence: TGTGCCACCCAAACTACCACCAAAGAGACCCAGTACTTC. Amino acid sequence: CATQTTTKETQYF.